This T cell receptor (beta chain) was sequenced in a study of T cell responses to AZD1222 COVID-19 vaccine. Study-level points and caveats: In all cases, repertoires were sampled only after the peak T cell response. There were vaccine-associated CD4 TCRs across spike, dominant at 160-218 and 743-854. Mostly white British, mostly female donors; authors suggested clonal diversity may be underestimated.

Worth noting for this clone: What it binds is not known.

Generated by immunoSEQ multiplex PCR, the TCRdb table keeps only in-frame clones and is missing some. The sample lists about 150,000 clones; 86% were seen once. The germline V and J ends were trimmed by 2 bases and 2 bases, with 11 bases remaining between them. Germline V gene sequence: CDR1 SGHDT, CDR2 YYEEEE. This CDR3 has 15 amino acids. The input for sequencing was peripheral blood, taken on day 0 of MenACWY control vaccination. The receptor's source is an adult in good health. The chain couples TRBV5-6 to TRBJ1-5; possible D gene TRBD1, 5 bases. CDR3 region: CASSFTGPGNQPQHF. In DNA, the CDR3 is TGTGCCAGCAGCTTTACGGGACCGGGCAATCAGCCCCAGCATTTT.